The TCR beta chain under discussion was sequenced for a study of T cell responses to AZD1222 COVID-19 vaccine. CDR3 size: 16 residues. Trimming removed 0 bases at V and 0 bases at J, with 9 bases between. CDR1 is LNHNV, CDR2 YYDKDF, per germline (reference sequence). This table comes from immunoSEQ multiplex PCR, and its TCRdb copy is limited to in-frame clones, with some not included. The sample shows over 110,000 clones, 75% to 95% of them seen only once. The material was peripheral blood, obtained on day 0 of AZD1222 vaccination. The TCR comes from an adult in good health. The chain uses TRBV15 and TRBJ1-3; D is ambiguous. In DNA, the CDR3 is TGTGCCACCAGCAGAGAACCCCGGGCCTCTGGAAACACCATATATTTT. Its translation is CATSREPRASGNTIYF.